This T cell receptor beta chain was found in a study of CD8 T cells in ankylosing spondylitis. General study points: A motif in TCR beta, a set of eight highly homologous variants, appeared characteristic of ankylosing spondylitis blood. In ankylosing spondylitis patients, matched synovial fluid reportedly showed significant enrichment of disease-linked clones. Disease-linked clones bore a CD8+ phenotype, appearing relatively rarely in peripheral blood.

The J segment lost 5 bases and the V segment lost 3 bases, leaving 13 bases of the junction unmatched. The CDR3 totals 18 residues. Worth noting for this clonotype: Its antigen is undetermined.

For TCR beta, libraries came from quantitative 5'-RACE with molecular barcodes. TCRdb redid the calling of the 5' RACE reads with MiXCR, one entry per CDR3 protein. The table lists 700,000 or so distinct CDR3 sequences, around 19% of them singletons, with around 19% in the top ten. The genes are TRBV12-3 or TRBV12-4 and TRBJ2-5, with 12 bases that match TRBD1. The TCR was taken from a male donor with ankylosing spondylitis. What was sequenced was blood, either unsorted or a sorted T cell fraction (not recorded which). The CDR3 DNA sequence: TGTGCCAGCAGTTTTAGGCGTGGGGGGACAGGGGGCTTGGAGACCCAGTACTTC. Amino acid sequence: CASSFRRGGTGGLETQYF.